The sample holds one count of the clone carrying this T cell receptor beta chain. Its specificity is not known. CDR1 LGHNA and CDR2 YNFKEQ come from the germline V gene. The CDR3 extends over 16 amino acids. V shed 1 base and J shed 3 bases, with 12 bases lying between them. Sorting with CD45RO/CCR7/CD25/CD127/CD95/CD27 yielded naive, central memory, regulatory and stem-like memory CD4+ cells. This entry is derived from a study of beta chain features in type 1 diabetes. Overall study: Patients and healthy donors were similar in age, gender and cell yields. Broader study findings: All four CD4+ subsets of Type 1 diabetes patients contained TCRB CDR3s that were moderately but significantly shorter. Short templates might get an advantage during PCR, and this would be equal in patients and controls.

The isolated RNA, all of it, was reverse transcribed, so expressed TCRB transcripts were what got sequenced. The protocol was immunoSEQ multiplex PCR, while the TCRdb copy is restricted to in-frame clones and leaves out a portion. The data contain 300,000 to 400,000 clones, 9.6% of them singletons. The specimen was central memory CD4+ T cells from blood. The chain has TRBV4-2 and TRBJ1-4, with D unresolved. The clonotype originates from a man between 25 and 39 years old with type 1 diabetes. As DNA, the CDR3 is TGTGCCAGCAGCCAAGCTTGGGCTCAGGCTAATGAAAAACTGTTTTTT. Protein product: CASSQAWAQANEKLFF.